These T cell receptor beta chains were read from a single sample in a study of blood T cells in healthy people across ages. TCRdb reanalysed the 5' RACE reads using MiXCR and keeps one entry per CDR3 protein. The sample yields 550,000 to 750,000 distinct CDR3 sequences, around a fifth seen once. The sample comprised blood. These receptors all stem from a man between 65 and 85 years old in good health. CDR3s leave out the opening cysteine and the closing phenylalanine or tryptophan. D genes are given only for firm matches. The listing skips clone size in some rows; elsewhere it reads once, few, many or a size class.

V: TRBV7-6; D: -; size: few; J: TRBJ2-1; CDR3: ASSLPGWNNEQF
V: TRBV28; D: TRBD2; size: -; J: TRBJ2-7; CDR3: ASRRQAGVLYEQY
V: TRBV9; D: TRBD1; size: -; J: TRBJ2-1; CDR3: ASSVDGTGGHPSLNEQF
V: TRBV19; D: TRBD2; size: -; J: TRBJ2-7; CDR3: ASSIGLAGEGEQY
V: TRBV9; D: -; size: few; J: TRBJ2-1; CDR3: ASNGGTHNEQF
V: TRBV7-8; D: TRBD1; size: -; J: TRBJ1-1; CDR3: ASSHGQGLMNTEAF
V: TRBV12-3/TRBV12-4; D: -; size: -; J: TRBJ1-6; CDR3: ASSLAGNNSPLH
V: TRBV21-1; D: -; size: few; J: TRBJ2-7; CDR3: ASSCRTAAWN
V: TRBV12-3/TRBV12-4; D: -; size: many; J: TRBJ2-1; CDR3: ASSPGLALSYNEQF
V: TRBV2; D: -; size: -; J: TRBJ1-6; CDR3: ASSETNSPLH
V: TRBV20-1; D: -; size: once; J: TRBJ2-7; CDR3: SAPGPLVLYEQY
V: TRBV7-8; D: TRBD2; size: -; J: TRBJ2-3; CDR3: ASSARASGGDTQY
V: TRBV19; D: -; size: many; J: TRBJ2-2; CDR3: ASSGVNTGELF
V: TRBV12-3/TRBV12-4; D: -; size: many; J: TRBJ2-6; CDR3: ASSLSGSGANVLT
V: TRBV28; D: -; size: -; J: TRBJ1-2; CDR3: ASSLSRRTYYGYT
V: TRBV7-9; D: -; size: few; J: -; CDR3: ASSFGGEDEQY
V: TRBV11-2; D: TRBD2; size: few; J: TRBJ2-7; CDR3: ASKLAGGFYEQY
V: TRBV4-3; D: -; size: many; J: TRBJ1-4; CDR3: ASSQVRETNEKLF
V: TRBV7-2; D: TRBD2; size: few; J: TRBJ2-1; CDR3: ASSLTGLVSDEQF
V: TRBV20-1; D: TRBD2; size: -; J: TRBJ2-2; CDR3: SASKAGITNTGELF
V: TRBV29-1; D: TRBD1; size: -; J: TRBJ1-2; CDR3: SVDDPGGYYGYT
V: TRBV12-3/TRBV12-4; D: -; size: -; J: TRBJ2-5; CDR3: ASSPYGQTQY
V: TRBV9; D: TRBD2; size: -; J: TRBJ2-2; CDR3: ASSVAGLAGPNTGELF
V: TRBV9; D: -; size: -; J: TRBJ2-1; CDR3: ASSVAGQYNEQF
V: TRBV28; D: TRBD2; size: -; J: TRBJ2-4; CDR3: ASSLASGNIQY
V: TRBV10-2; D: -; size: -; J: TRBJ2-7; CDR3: ASSDSAVSLEQY
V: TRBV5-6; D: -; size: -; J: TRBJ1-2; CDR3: ASSLAPANYGYT
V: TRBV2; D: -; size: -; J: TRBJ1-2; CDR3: ASSEGGDPNYGYT
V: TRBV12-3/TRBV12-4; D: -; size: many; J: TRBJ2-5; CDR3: ASSLQGGSRETQY
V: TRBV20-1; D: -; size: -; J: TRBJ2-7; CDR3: SAKFPGLSDTYEQY
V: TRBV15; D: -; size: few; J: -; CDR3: ATSTHNEQF
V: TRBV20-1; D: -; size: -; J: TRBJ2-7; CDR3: SAKANRELYEQY
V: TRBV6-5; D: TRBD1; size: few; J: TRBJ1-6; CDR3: ASRSGQVDNSPLH
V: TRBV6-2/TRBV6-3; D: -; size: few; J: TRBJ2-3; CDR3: ASSYSGQAEGTDTQY
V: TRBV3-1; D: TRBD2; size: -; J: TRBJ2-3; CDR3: ASETSGKGRD
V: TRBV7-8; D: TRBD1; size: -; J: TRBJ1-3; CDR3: ASSVNPGQSSGNTIY
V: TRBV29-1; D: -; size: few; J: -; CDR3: SVGGGEIYEQY
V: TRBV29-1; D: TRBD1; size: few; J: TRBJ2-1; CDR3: SVEVGQGPYNEQF
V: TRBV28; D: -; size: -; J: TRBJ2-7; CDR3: ASSFQDRVTHEQY
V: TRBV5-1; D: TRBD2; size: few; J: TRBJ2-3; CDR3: ASSLGASGKDTRY
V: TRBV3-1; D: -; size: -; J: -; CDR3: ASSQKGNEQF
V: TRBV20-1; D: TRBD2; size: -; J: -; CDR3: SATSSGRASNEQF
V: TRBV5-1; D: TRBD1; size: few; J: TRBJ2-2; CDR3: ASSSGTGDGELF
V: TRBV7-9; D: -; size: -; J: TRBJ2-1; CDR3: ASSLAWTGNEQF
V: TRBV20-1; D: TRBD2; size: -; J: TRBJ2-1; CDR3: SASKEGLGTYNEQF
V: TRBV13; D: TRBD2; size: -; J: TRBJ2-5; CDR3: ASSERSGRLETQY
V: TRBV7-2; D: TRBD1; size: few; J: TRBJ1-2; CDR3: ASSLVAGGTANYGYT
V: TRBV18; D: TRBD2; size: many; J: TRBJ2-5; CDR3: ASTRTSGKETQY
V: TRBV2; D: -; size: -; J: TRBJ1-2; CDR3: ASSVGAGYT
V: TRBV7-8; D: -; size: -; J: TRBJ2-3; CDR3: ASTASIDTQY
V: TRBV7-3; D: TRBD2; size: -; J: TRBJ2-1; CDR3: ASSKKGGSLAGGGNEQF
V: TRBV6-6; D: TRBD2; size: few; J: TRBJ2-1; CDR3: ASSYLGGGGNEQF
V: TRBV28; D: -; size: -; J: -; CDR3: ASSLLSAPSYEQY
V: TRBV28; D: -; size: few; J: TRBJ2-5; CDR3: ASSLAQTQETQY
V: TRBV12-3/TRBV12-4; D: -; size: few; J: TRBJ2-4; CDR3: ASSGPNNLAKNIQY
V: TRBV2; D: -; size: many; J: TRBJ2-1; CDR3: ASSEGGNEQF